This TCR delta chain was sequenced for a study of Vδ1+ human thymocytes. Sequences come from RNA converted to cDNA by reverse transcription. CDR3 amplicons came from multiplex PCR with pooled V-gene forward and constant-region reverse primers. TCRdb called clones from the multiplex PCR reads again using CATT. The data show more than 50,000 delta-chain clones, about a sixth seen once. V was clipped by 0 bases and J by 2 bases; unmatched bases: 18. The CDR3 is made up of 20 amino acids. The germline V gene encodes CDR1 TSWWSYY and CDR2 QGS. Study conclusions and caveats: The authors advised highly purified populations and single-cell validation. Thymic delta-chain repertoires held roughly 20% Vdelta2 sequences and few Vdelta3, despite high sort purity. Thymic TRG and TRD repertoires appeared highly polyclonal.

Comments on this clone: Antigen: not known.

Alphabeta T cells were depleted, then CD3+ Vdelta1+ Vdelta2- thymocytes were FACS-sorted. Sorted Vdelta1+ thymocytes were roughly 98% to 99.6% pure. The origin of this receptor is a boy less than two years old who had congenital heart surgery. The specimen sequenced was Vdelta1+ gamma-delta thymocytes from the thymus. Subset described: FACS-sorted CD3+ TCRalphabeta- TCRVdelta1+ TCRVdelta2- thymocytes. The V gene is TRDV1, the J gene TRDJ1; 7 positions match TRDD3. CDR3 sequence (DNA): TGTGCTCTTGGGGAACTAGGTCCCCTCTTCGTACTGGGGTCGACCGATAAACTCATCTTT. Translating it yields CALGELGPLFVLGSTDKLIF.